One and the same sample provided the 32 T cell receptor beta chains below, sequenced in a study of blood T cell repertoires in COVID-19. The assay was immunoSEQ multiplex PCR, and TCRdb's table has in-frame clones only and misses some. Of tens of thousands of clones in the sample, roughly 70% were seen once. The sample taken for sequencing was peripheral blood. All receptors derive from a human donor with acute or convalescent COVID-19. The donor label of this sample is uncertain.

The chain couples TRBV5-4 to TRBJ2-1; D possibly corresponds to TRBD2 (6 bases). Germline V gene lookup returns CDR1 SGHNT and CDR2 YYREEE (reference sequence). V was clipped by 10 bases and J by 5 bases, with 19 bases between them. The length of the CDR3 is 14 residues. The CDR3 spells CACNDPGLNNEQFF. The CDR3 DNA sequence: TGTGCCTGCAACGACCCGGGACTCAACAATGAGCAGTTCTTC.

This CDR3 reads CAWRGGQTGNTIYF. The CDR3 DNA sequence: TGTGCCTGGAGGGGGGGGCAGACTGGAAACACCATATATTTT. The chain has TRBV30 and TRBJ1-3; D may be TRBD1 (6 bases). The germline gives CDR1 GTSNPN, CDR2 SVGIG (reference sequence). The CDR3 runs to 14 residues. V shed 3 bases and J shed 2 bases, with 11 bases lying between them. Using reference TRBV30 and TRBJ1-3 for the parts outside the CDR3, the full variable domain is SQTIHQWPATLVQPVGSPLSLECTVEGTSNPNLYWYRQAAGRGLQLLFYSVGIGQISSEVPQNLSASRPQDRQFILSSKKLLLSDSGFYLCAWRGGQTGNTIYFGEGSWLTVV.

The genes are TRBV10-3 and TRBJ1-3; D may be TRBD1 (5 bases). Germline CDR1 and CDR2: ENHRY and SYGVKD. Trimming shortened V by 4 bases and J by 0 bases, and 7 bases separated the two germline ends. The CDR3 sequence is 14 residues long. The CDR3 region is CAISGDSSGNTIYF. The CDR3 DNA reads TGTGCCATCAGTGGTGACAGCTCTGGAAACACCATATATTTT.

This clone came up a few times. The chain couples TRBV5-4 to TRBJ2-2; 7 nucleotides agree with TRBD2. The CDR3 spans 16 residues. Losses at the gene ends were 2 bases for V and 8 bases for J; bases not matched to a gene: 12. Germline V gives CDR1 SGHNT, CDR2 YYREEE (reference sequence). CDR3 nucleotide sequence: TGTGCCAGCAGCTTCTCGATCAGCGGGATTACTGGGGAGCTGTTTTTT. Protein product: CASSFSISGITGELFF.

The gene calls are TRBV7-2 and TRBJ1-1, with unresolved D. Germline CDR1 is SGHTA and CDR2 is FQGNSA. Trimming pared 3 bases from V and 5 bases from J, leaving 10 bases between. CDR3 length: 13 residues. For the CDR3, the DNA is TGTGCCAGCAGCTTTGGGCAGGTGACTGAAGCTTTCTTT. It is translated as CASSFGQVTEAFF.

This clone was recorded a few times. The DNA for the CDR3 is TGTGCCAGCAGGCTTACAGGGGAGAATCAGCCCCAGCATTTT. It codes for CASRLTGENQPQHF. The V and J genes are TRBV7-2 and TRBJ1-5, with 7 bases that match TRBD1. Germline assignment: CDR1 SGHTA and CDR2 FQGNSA. This CDR3 contains 14 residues. The J segment lost 4 bases and the V segment lost 6 bases, leaving 6 bases of the junction unmatched.

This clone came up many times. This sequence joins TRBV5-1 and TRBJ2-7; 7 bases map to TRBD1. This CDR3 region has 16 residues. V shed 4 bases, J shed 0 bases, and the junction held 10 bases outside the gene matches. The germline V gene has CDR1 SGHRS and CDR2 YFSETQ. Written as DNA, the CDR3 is TGCGCCAGCAGCCCTCAGACAGGGATAAGCTCCTACGAGCAGTACTTC. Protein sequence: CASSPQTGISSYEQYF.

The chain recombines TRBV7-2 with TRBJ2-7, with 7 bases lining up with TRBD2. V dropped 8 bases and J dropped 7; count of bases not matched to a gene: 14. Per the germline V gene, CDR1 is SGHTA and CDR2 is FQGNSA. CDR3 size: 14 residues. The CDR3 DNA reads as TGTGCCAGCTCCTCCATGGGAGGGCCGGGGGAGCAGTACTTC. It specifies CASSSMGGPGEQYF.

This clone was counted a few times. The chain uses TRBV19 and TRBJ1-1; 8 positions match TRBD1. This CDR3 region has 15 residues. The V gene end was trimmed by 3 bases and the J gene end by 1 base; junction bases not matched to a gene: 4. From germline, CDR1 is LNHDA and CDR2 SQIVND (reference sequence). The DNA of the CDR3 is TGTGCCAGTAGTATTAGGACAGGGACGAACACTGAAGCTTTCTTT. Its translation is CASSIRTGTNTEAFF.

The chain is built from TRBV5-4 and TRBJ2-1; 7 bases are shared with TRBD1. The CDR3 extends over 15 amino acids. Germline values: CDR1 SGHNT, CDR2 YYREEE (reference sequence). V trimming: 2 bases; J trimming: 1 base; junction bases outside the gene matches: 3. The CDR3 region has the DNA TGTGCCAGCAGCTTCGGGACAGTGTCCTACAATGAGCAGTTCTTC. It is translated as CASSFGTVSYNEQFF. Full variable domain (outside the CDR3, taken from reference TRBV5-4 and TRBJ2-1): ETGVTQSPTHLIKTRGQQVTLRCSSQSGHNTVSWYQQALGQGPQFIFQYYREEENGRGNFPPRFSGLQFPNYSSELNVNALELDDSALYLCASSFGTVSYNEQFFGPGTRLTVL.

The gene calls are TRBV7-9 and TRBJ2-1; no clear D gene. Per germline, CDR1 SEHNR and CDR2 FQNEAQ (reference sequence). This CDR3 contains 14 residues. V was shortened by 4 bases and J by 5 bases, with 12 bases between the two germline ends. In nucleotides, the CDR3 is TGTGCCAGCAGCTCTGTTCAGATGAACAATGAGCAGTTCTTC. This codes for CASSSVQMNNEQFF.

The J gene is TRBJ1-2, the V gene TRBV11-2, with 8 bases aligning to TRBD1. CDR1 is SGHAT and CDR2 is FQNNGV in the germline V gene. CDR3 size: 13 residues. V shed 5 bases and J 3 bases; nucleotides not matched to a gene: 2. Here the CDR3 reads CASSPDRDYGYTF. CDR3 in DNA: TGTGCCAGCAGCCCGGACAGGGACTATGGCTACACCTTC.

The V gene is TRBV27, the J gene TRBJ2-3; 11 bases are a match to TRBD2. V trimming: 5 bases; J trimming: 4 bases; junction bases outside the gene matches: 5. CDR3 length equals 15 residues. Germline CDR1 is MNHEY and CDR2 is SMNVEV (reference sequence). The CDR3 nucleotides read TGTGCCAGCAGTGGACTAGCGGGCGGGTCAGATACGCAGTATTTT. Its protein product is CASSGLAGGSDTQYF.

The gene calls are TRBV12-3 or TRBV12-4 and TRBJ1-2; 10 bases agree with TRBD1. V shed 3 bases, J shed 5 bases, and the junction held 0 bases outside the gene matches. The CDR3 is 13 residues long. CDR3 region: CASSLGQGYGYTF. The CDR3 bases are TGTGCCAGCAGTTTGGGACAGGGGTATGGCTACACCTTC.

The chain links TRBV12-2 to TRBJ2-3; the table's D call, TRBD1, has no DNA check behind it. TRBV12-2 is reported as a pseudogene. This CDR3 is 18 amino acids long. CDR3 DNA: TGTGCAAGTCGCTTAGCGCGCCCAGGGACAGATCTCACAGATACGCAGTATTTT. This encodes CASRLARPGTDLTDTQYF.

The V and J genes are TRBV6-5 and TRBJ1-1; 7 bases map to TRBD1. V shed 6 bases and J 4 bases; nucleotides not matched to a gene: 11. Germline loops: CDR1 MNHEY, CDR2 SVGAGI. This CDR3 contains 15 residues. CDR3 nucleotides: TGTGCCAGCAGCCCCAACAGGGGTCCCCCCACTGAAGCTTTCTTT. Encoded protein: CASSPNRGPPTEAFF.

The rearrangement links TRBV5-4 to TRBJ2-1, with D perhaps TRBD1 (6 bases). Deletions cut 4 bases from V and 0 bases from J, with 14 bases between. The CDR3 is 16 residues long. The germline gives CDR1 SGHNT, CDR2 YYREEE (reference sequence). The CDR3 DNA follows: TGTGCCAGCAGCCCTACACTAGGGGGCTCCTACAATGAGCAGTTCTTC. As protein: CASSPTLGGSYNEQFF.

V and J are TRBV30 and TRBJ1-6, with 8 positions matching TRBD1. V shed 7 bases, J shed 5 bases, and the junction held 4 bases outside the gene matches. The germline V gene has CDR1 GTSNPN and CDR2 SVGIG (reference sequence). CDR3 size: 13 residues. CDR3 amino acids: CASRDRHNSPLHF. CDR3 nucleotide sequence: TGTGCCTCCCGGGACAGGCATAATTCACCCCTCCACTTT.

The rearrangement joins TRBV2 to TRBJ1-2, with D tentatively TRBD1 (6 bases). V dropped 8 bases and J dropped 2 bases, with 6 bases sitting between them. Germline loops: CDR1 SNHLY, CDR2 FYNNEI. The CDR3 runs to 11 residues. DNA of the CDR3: TGTGCCAGCGGACAGAACTATGGCTACACCTTC. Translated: CASGQNYGYTF.

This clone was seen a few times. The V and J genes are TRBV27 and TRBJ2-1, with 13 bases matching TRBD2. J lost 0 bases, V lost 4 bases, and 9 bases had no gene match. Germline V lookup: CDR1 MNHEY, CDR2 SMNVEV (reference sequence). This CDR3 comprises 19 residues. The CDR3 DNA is TGTGCCAGCAGTTCGCCAGGACTAGCGGGAGATCGCTCCTACAATGAGCAGTTCTTC. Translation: CASSSPGLAGDRSYNEQFF.

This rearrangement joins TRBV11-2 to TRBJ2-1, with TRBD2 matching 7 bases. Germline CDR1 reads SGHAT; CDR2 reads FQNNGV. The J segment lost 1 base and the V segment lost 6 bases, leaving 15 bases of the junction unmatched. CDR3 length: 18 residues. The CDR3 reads CASSYPGLVDLSYNEQFF. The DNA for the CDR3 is TGTGCCAGCAGTTACCCAGGACTAGTCGATTTATCCTACAATGAGCAGTTCTTC.

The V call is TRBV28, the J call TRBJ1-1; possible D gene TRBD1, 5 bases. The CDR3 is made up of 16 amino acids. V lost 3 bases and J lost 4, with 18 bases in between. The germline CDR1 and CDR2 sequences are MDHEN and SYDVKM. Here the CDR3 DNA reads TGTGCCAGCAGTTTTCCAGGTGGGGGGTTCGGCACTGAAGCTTTCTTT. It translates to CASSFPGGGFGTEAFF.

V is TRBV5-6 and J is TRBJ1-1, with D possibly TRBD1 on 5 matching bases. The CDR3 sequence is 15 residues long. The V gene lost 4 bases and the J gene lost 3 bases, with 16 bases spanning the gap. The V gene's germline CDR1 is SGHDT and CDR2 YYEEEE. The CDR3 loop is CASSLRLGVDTEAFF. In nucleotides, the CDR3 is TGTGCCAGCAGCCTTCGACTAGGGGTTGACACTGAAGCTTTCTTT.

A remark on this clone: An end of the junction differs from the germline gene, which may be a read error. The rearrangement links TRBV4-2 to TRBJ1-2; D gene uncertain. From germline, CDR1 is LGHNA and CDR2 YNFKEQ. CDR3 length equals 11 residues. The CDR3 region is CASSHEAGHTF. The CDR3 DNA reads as TGTGCCAGCAGCCATGAGGCTGGCCACACCTTC.

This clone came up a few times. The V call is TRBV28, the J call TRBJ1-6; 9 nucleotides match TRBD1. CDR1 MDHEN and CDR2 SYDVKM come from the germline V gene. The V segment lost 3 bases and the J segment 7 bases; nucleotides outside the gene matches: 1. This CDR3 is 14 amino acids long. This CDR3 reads CASSFGQGNSPLHF. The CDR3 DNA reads TGTGCCAGCAGTTTTGGACAGGGGAATTCACCCCTCCACTTT.

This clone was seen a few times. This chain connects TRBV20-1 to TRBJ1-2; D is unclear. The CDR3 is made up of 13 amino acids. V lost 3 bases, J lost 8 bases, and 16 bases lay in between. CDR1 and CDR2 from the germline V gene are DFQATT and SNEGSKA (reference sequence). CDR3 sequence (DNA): TGCAGTGCTAGTGGGTCGACGGGTATGGGCTACACCTTC. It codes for CSASGSTGMGYTF.

CDR3 nucleotides: TGTGCCTGCCGGGCGGGGTACAATGAGCAGTTCTTC. Translating gives CACRAGYNEQFF. The V call is TRBV19, the J call TRBJ2-1; possibly TRBD2 for D (6 bases). V lost 11 bases to trimming and J lost 4 bases, with 12 bases between them. Germline assignment: CDR1 LNHDA and CDR2 SQIVND (reference sequence). The CDR3 is 12 residues long.

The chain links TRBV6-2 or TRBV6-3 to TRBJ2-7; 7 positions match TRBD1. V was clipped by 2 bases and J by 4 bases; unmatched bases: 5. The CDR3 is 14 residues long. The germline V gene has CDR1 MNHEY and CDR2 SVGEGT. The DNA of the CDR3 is TGTGCCAGCAGTTACGCACACAGGGGATACGAGCAGTACTTC. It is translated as CASSYAHRGYEQYF.

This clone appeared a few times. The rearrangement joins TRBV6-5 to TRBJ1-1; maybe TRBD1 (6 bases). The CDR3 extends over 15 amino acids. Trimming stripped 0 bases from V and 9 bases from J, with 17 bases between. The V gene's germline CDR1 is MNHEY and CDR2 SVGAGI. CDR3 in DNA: TGTGCCAGCAGTTACTCGAGATACAGGGAGGGGAAAGCTTTCTTT. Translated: CASSYSRYREGKAFF.

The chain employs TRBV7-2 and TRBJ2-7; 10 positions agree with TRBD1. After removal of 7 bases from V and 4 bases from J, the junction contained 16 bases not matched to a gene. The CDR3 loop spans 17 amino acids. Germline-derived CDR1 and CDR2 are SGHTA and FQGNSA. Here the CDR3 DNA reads TGTGCCAGCAACCCGGGTCCGGGACAGGGGAATAGGTACGAGCAGTACTTC. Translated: CASNPGPGQGNRYEQYF.

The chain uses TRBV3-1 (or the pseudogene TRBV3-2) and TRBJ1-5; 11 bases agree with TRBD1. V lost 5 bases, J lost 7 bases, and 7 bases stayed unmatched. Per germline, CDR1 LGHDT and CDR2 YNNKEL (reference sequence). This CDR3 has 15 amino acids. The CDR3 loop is CASSSGQGARQPQHF. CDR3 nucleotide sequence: TGTGCCAGCAGCAGCGGACAGGGGGCAAGACAGCCCCAGCATTTT.

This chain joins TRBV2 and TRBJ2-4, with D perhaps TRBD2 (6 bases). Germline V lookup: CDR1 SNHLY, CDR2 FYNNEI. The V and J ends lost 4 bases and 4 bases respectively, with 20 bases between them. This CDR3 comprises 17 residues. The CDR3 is CASSVETAGTGKNIQYF. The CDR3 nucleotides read TGTGCCAGCAGTGTCGAAACCGCCGGGACTGGGAAAAACATTCAGTACTTC.